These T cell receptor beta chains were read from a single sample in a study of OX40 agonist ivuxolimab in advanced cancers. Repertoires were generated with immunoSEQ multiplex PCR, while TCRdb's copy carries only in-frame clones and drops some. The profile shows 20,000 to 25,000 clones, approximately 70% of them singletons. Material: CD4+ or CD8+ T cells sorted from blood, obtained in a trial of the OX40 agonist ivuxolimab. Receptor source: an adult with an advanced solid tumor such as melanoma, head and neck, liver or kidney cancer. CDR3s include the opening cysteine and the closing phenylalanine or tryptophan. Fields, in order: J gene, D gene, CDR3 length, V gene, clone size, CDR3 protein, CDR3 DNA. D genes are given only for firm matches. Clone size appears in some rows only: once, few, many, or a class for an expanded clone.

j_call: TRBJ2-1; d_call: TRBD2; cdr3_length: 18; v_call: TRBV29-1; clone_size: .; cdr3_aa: CSVDGGGGAGGSYNEQFF; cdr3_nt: TGCAGCGTGGATGGGGGGGGAGGGGCAGGAGGTTCCTACAATGAGCAGTTCTTC
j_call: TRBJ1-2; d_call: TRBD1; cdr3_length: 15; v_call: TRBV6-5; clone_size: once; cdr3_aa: CASSYSPQGQYGYTF; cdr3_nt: TGTGCCAGCAGTTACTCCCCGCAGGGACAGTATGGCTACACCTTC
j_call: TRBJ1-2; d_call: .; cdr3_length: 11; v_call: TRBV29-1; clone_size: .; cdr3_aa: CSDRAGRGYTF; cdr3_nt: TGCAGCGATCGGGCGGGGAGAGGCTACACCTTC
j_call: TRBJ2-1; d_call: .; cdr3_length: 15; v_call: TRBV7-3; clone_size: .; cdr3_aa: CASRGGNGRHNEQFF; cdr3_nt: TGTGCCAGCAGGGGGGGTAATGGTCGCCACAATGAGCAGTTCTTC
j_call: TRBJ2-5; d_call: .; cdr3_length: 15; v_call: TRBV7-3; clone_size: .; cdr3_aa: CASSFLGFLGETQYF; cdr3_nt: TGTGCCAGCAGCTTTTTGGGTTTCCTTGGGGAGACCCAGTACTTC
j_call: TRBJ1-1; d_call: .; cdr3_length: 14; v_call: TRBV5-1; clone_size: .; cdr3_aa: CASSPGTDYTEAFF; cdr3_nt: TGCGCCAGCAGCCCCGGGACGGACTACACTGAAGCTTTCTTT
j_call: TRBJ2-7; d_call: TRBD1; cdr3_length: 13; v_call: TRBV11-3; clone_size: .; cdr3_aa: CATTFKDRSEQYF; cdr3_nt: TGTGCCACCACCTTCAAGGACAGGAGCGAGCAGTACTTC
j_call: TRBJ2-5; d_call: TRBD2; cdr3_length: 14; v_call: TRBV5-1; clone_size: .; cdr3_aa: CASSSGTASGTQYF; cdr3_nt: TGCGCCAGCAGCAGCGGGACCGCGAGCGGGACCCAGTACTTC
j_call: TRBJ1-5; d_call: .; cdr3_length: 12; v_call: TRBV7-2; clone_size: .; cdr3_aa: CASSAPGGPQHF; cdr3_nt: TGTGCCAGCAGCGCACCCGGTGGGCCCCAGCATTTT
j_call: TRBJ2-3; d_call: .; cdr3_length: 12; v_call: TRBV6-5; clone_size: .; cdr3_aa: CASSIYTDTQYF; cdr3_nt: TGTGCCAGCAGTATATACACAGATACGCAGTATTTT
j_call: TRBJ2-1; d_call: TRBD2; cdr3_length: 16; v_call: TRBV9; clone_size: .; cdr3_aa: CASSPSGASGGNEQFF; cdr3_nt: TGTGCCAGCAGCCCCTCAGGGGCTAGCGGGGGGAATGAGCAGTTCTTC
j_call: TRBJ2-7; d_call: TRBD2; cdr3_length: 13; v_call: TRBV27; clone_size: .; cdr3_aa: CASSLREGYEQYF; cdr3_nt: TGTGCCAGCAGTTTAAGGGAGGGCTACGAGCAGTACTTC
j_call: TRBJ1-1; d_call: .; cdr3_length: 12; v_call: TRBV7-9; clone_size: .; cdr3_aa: CASSLGTPEAFF; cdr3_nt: TGTGCCAGCAGCTTGGGCACTCCTGAAGCTTTCTTT
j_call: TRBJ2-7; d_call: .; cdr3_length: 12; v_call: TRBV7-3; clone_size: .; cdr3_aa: CASSLSGYEQYF; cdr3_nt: TGTGCCAGCAGCTTATCCGGTTACGAGCAGTACTTC
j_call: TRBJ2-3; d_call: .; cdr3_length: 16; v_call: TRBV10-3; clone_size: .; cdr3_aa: CAISESGGLDTDTQYF; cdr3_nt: TGTGCCATCAGTGAGTCCGGGGGGCTGGACACAGATACGCAGTATTTT
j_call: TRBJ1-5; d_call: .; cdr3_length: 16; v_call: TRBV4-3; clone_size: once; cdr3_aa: CASSPPGGVGSQPQHF; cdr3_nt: TGCGCCAGCAGCCCTCCCGGCGGGGTGGGTTCCCAGCCCCAGCATTTT
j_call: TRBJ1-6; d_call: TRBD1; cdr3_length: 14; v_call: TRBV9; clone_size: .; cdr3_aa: CASSPRDRNSPLHF; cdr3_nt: TGTGCCAGCAGCCCCAGGGACAGAAATTCACCCCTCCACTTT
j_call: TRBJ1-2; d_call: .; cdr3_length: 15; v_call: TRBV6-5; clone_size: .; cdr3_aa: CASSYSNTWDYGYTF; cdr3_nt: TGTGCCAGCAGTTACTCGAATACATGGGACTATGGCTACACCTTC
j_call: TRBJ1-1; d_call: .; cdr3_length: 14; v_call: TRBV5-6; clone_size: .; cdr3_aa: CASSHPSLNTEAFF; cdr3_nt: TGTGCCAGCAGCCATCCCTCGTTGAACACTGAAGCTTTCTTT
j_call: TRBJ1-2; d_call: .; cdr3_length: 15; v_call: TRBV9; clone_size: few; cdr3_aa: CASSVGRFSNYGYTF; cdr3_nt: TGTGCCAGCAGCGTAGGGAGGTTCAGTAACTATGGCTACACCTTC
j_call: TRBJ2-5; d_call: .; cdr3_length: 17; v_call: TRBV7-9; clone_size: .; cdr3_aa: CASSLWVRDNSQETQYF; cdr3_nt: TGTGCCAGCAGCTTATGGGTCCGAGACAACTCACAAGAGACCCAGTACTTC
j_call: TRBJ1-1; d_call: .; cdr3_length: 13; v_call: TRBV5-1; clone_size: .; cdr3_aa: CASSLQGRPEAFF; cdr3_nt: TGCGCCAGCAGCTTGCAGGGGCGGCCTGAAGCTTTCTTT
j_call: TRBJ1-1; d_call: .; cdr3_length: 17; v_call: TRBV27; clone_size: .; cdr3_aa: CASSLRVGLGLLSEAFF; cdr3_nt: TGTGCCAGCAGTTTAAGGGTAGGGTTGGGGTTACTTTCTGAAGCTTTCTTT
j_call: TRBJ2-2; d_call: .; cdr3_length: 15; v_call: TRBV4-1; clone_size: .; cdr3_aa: CASSLLSGPTGELFF; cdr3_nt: TGCGCCAGCAGCCTCTTATCCGGCCCAACCGGGGAGCTGTTTTTT
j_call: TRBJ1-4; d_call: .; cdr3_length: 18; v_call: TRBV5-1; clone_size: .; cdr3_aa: CASSSRGTGVATNEKLFF; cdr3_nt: TGCGCCAGCAGCTCTCGGGGGACCGGAGTTGCAACTAATGAAAAACTGTTTTTT
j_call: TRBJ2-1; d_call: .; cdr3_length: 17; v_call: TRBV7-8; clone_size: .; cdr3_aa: CASSLAGGWGLSNEQFF; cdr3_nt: TGTGCCAGCAGCTTAGCCGGTGGTTGGGGATTGAGCAATGAGCAGTTCTTC
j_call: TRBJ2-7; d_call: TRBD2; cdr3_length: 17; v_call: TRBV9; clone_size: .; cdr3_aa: CASSVDPSSGGVYEQYF; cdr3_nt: TGTGCCAGCAGCGTAGACCCCTCTAGCGGGGGGGTCTACGAGCAGTACTTC
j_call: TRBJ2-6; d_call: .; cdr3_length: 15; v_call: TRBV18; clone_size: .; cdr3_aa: CASSPGDLGANVLTF; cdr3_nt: TGTGCCAGCTCACCGGGAGATTTAGGGGCCAACGTCCTGACTTTC
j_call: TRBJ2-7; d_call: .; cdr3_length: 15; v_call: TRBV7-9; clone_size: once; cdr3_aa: CASSSSAGTDYEQYF; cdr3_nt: TGTGCCAGCAGCTCCAGTGCCGGGACGGACTACGAGCAGTACTTC
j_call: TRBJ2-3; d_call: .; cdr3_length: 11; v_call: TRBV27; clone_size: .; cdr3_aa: CATQGSDTQYF; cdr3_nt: TGTGCCACTCAGGGTTCAGATACGCAGTATTTT
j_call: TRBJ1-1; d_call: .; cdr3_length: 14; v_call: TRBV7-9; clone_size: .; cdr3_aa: CASSPQGTGTEAFF; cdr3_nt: TGTGCCAGCAGCCCTCAGGGGACTGGCACTGAAGCTTTCTTT
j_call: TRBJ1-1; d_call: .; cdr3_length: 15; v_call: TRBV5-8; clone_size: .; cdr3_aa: CASSFLRGRITEAFF; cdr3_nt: TGTGCCAGCAGCTTTCTTCGGGGGCGTATCACTGAAGCTTTCTTT
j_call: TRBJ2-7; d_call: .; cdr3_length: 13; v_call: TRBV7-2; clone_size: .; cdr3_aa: CASIPGRGYEQYF; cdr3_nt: TGTGCCAGCATCCCAGGACGGGGCTACGAGCAGTACTTC
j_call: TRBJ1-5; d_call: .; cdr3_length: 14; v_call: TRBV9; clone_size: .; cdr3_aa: CASSVGGAPPPQHF; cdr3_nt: TGTGCCAGCAGCGTAGGCGGCGCACCGCCGCCCCAGCATTTT
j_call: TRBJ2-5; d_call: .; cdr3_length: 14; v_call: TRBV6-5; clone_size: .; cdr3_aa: CASSYSTEQETQYF; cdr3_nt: TGTGCCAGCAGTTACTCGACTGAACAAGAGACCCAGTACTTC
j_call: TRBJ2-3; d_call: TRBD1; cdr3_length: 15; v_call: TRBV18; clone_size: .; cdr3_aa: CASSPDRGRRDTQYF; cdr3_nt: TGTGCCAGCTCACCCGACAGGGGGCGGCGAGATACGCAGTATTTT
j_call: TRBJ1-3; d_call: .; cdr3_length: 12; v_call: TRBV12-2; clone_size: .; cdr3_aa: CASRLPRDGTSF; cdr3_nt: TGTGCAAGTCGCTTACCCCGAGACGGGACAAGTTTT
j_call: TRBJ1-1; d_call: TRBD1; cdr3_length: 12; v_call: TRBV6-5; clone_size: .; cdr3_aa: CASTGTGRVAFF; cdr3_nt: TGTGCCAGCACCGGGACAGGGAGGGTGGCTTTCTTT
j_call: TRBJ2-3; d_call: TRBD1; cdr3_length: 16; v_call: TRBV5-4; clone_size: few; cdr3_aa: CASSLGRTGGDYTQYF; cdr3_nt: TGTGCCAGCAGCTTGGGTAGGACAGGGGGCGACTATACGCAGTATTTT
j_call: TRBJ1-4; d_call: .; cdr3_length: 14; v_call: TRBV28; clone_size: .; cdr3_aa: CASMGRGAGEKLFF; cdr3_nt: TGTGCCAGCATGGGGAGGGGCGCGGGCGAAAAACTGTTTTTT
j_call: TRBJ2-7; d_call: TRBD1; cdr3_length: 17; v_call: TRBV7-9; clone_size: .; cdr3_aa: CASSSGTGGPHSYEQYF; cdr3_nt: TGTGCCAGCAGCTCGGGGACAGGGGGACCCCATTCCTACGAGCAGTACTTC
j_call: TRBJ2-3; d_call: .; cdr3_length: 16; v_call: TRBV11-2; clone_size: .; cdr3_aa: CASSPTGFKRTDTQYF; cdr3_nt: TGTGCCAGCAGCCCGACGGGATTCAAGAGGACAGATACGCAGTATTTT
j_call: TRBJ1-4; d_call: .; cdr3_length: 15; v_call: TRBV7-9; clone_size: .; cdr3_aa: CASSLETTTNEKLFF; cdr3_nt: TGTGCCAGCAGCCTTGAGACTACAACTAATGAAAAACTGTTTTTT
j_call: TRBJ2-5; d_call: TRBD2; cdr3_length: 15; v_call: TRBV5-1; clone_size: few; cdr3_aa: CASSNPSGYQETQYF; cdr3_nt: TGCGCCAGCAGCAACCCTAGCGGGTACCAAGAGACCCAGTACTTC
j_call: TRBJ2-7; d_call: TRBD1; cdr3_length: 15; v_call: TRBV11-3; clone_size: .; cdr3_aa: CASSFTGGTAGEQYF; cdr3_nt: TGTGCCAGCAGCTTTACAGGGGGCACAGCCGGGGAGCAGTACTTC